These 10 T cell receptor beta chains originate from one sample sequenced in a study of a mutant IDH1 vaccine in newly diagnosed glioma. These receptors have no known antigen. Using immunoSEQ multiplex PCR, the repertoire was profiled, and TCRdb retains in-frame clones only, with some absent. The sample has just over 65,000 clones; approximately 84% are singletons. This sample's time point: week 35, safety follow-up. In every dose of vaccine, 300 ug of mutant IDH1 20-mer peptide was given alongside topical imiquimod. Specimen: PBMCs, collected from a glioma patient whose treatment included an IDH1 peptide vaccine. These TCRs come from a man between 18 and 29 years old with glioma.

The CDR3 loop is CSVVPRQAQETQYF. DNA of the CDR3: TGCAGCGTTGTTCCCAGACAGGCGCAAGAGACCCAGTACTTC. J is TRBJ2-5 and V is TRBV29-1, with D perhaps matching TRBD1 (6 bases). This CDR3 contains 14 residues. Germline CDR1 reads SQVTM; CDR2 reads ANQGSEA. With 4 bases removed from V and 2 bases from J, the gap between germline ends came to 14 bases.

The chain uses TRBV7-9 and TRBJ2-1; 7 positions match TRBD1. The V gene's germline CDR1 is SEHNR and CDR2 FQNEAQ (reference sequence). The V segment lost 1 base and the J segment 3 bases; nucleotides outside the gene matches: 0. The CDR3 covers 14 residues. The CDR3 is CASSLGTGYNEQFF. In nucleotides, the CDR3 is TGTGCCAGCAGCTTAGGGACAGGCTACAATGAGCAGTTCTTC.

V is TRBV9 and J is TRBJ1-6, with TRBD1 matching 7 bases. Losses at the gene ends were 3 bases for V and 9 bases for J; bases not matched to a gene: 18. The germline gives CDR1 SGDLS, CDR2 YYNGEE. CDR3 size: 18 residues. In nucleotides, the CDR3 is TGTGCCAGCAGCGCCCGGGGGTCCCTGACAGGGAATGGTTCACCCCTCCACTTT. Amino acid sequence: CASSARGSLTGNGSPLHF.

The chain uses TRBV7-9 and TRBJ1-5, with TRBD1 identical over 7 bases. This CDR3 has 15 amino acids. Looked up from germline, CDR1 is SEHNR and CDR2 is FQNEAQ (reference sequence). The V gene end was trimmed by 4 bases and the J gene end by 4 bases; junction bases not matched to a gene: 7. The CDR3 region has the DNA TGTGCCAGCAGCTCGGCGGACAGGTTTAATCAGCCCCAGCATTTT. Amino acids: CASSSADRFNQPQHF.

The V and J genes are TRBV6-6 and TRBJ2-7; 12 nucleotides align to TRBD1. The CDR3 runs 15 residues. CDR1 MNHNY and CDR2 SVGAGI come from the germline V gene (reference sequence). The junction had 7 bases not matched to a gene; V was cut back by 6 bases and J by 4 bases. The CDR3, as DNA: TGTGCCAGCAGATTCCCGGGACAGGGGGCTTACGAGCAGTACTTC. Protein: CASRFPGQGAYEQYF.

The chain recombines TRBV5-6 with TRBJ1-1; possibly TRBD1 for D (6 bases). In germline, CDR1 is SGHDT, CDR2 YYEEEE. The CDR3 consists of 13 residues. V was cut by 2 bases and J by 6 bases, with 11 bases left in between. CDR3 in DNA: TGTGCCAGCAGCTTCGTTGGGGGCGCTGAAGCTTTCTTT. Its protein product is CASSFVGGAEAFF. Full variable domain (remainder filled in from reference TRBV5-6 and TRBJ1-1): DAGVTQSPTHLIKTRGQQVTLRCSPKSGHDTVSWYQQALGQGPQFIFQYYEEEERQRGNFPDRFSGHQFPNYSSELNVNALLLGDSALYLCASSFVGGAEAFFGQGTRLTVV.

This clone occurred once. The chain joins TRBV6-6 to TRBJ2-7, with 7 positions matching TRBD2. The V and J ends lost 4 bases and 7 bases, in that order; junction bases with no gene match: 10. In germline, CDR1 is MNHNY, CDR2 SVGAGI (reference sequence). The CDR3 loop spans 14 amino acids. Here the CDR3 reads CASSSPSLAQEQYF. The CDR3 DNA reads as TGTGCCAGCAGTTCTCCGTCACTAGCGCAGGAGCAGTACTTC.

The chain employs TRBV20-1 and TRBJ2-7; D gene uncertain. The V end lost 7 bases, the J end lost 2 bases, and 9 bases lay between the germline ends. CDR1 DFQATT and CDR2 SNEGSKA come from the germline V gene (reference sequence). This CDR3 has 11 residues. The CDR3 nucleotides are TGCAGTGTGGGTGGAGCCTACGAGCAGTACTTC. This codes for CSVGGAYEQYF.

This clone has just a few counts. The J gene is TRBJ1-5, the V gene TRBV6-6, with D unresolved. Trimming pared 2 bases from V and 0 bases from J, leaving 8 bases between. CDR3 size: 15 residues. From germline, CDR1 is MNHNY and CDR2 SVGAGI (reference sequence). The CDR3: CASSYNQYSNQPQHF. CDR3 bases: TGTGCCAGCAGTTACAATCAGTATAGCAATCAGCCCCAGCATTTT.

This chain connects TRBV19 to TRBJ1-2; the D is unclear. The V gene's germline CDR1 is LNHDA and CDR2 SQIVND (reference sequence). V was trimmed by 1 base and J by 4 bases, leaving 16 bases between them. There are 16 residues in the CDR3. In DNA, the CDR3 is TGTGCCAGTAGTATAGTAAGCGTCGGGGAAGGCTATGGCTACACCTTC. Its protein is CASSIVSVGEGYGYTF.